The rows below give T cell receptor beta chains drawn from one sample of a study of identical twins. TCRdb reprocessed the 5' RACE reads with MiXCR, giving one entry per CDR3 protein. The sample lists roughly 480,000 distinct CDR3 sequences, more than 20% seen once, with roughly 2.8% in the top ten. This sample also belongs to another study, concerning T cells expressing NK-cell markers.

The source material was CD4+ T cells sorted from blood. The receptors originated from a woman aged 18-29 years in good health. CDR3s include the opening cysteine and the closing phenylalanine or tryptophan. D genes are given only for firm matches. A clone size is listed for some rows: how often the clone was seen (once, few, many), or a class if it is expanded.

clone size: few
V gene: TRBV5-1
D gene: NA
J gene: TRBJ1-1
CDR3 protein: CASSSGGAGPEAFF
CDR3 DNA: TGCGCCAGCAGCTCCGGAGGGGCCGGCCCTGAAGCTTTCTTT

clone size: NA
V gene: TRBV20-1
D gene: NA
J gene: TRBJ2-1
CDR3 protein: CSASKDPYNEQFF
CDR3 DNA: TGCAGTGCTAGTAAGGACCCCTACAATGAGCAGTTCTTC

clone size: NA
V gene: TRBV10-3
D gene: NA
J gene: TRBJ2-7
CDR3 protein: CAIKGQDYEQYF
CDR3 DNA: TGTGCCATAAAAGGACAAGACTACGAGCAGTACTTC

clone size: NA
V gene: TRBV25-1
D gene: TRBD1
J gene: TRBJ2-2
CDR3 protein: CASSRRGQGNTGELFF
CDR3 DNA: TGTGCCAGCAGTAGAAGAGGACAGGGGAACACCGGGGAGCTGTTTTTT

clone size: once
V gene: TRBV6-1
D gene: TRBD1
J gene: TRBJ2-4
CDR3 protein: CASSEGGGWTGGYIQYF
CDR3 DNA: TGTGCCAGCAGTGAAGGAGGGGGCTGGACAGGGGGATACATTCAGTACTTC

clone size: NA
V gene: TRBV6-1
D gene: TRBD1
J gene: TRBJ2-7
CDR3 protein: CASSMTGVTYEQYF
CDR3 DNA: TGTGCCAGCAGCATGACAGGGGTCACCTACGAGCAGTACTTC

clone size: NA
V gene: TRBV5-1
D gene: TRBD1
J gene: TRBJ2-7
CDR3 protein: CASSLVGTGVDEQYF
CDR3 DNA: TGCGCCAGCAGCTTGGTTGGGACAGGGGTCGACGAGCAGTACTTC

clone size: few
V gene: TRBV3-1
D gene: TRBD2
J gene: TRBJ2-1
CDR3 protein: CATQPGLHSYNEQFF
CDR3 DNA: TGTGCCACACAACCGGGACTACACTCCTACAATGAGCAGTTCTTC

clone size: few
V gene: TRBV7-9
D gene: NA
J gene: TRBJ1-5
CDR3 protein: CAVAGYSNQPQHF
CDR3 DNA: TGTGCCGTGGCGGGCTATAGCAATCAGCCCCAGCATTTT

clone size: few
V gene: TRBV12-3/TRBV12-4
D gene: TRBD1
J gene: TRBJ2-7
CDR3 protein: CASSKNQGAISYEQYF
CDR3 DNA: TGTGCCAGCAGTAAAAACCAGGGGGCTATCTCCTACGAGCAGTACTTC

clone size: NA
V gene: TRBV10-3
D gene: NA
J gene: TRBJ2-7
CDR3 protein: CAISESGVLYEQYF
CDR3 DNA: TGTGCCATCAGTGAGTCCGGGGTACTCTACGAGCAGTACTTC

clone size: many
V gene: TRBV7-9
D gene: NA
J gene: TRBJ2-3
CDR3 protein: CASSLTQGGSADTQYF
CDR3 DNA: TGTGCCAGCAGCCTAACACAGGGAGGAAGTGCAGATACGCAGTATTTT

clone size: NA
V gene: TRBV29-1
D gene: TRBD2
J gene: TRBJ2-3
CDR3 protein: CSVSDGLAGSLGSADTQYF
CDR3 DNA: TGCAGCGTTTCCGATGGCCTAGCGGGGAGCCTCGGAAGCGCAGATACGCAGTATTTT

clone size: few
V gene: TRBV2
D gene: NA
J gene: TRBJ2-7
CDR3 protein: CASSSDRIYEQYF
CDR3 DNA: TGTGCCAGCAGTTCTGACAGGATTTACGAGCAGTACTTC

clone size: NA
V gene: TRBV21-1
D gene: NA
J gene: TRBJ2-7
CDR3 protein: CASSKEAGGEQYF
CDR3 DNA: TGTGCCAGCAGCAAAGAGGCTGGGGGCGAGCAGTACTTC

clone size: NA
V gene: TRBV7-3
D gene: TRBD2
J gene: TRBJ2-2
CDR3 protein: CASSLLGGGSTGELFF
CDR3 DNA: TGTGCCAGCAGCCTTCTAGGCGGGGGGAGCACCGGGGAGCTGTTTTTT

clone size: NA
V gene: TRBV5-1
D gene: NA
J gene: TRBJ2-1
CDR3 protein: CASSLFGRTTSYNEQFF
CDR3 DNA: TGCGCCAGCAGCTTGTTCGGGCGAACTACCTCCTACAATGAGCAGTTCTTC

clone size: NA
V gene: TRBV20-1
D gene: TRBD2
J gene: TRBJ2-7
CDR3 protein: CSASLASGLYEQYF
CDR3 DNA: TGCAGTGCTAGTCTAGCTAGCGGGCTGTACGAGCAGTACTTC

clone size: NA
V gene: TRBV11-1
D gene: TRBD2
J gene: TRBJ2-5
CDR3 protein: CASSSERSTSGEKKTQYF
CDR3 DNA: TGTGCCAGCAGCTCAGAGAGATCGACTAGCGGGGAAAAGAAGACCCAGTACTTC

clone size: few
V gene: TRBV7-3
D gene: TRBD2
J gene: TRBJ2-1
CDR3 protein: CASSHGLAVNNEQFF
CDR3 DNA: TGTGCCAGCAGCCACGGACTAGCGGTAAACAATGAGCAGTTCTTC

clone size: NA
V gene: TRBV27
D gene: TRBD2
J gene: TRBJ2-7
CDR3 protein: CASSFSLAGPYEQYF
CDR3 DNA: TGTGCCAGCAGTTTCTCGCTAGCGGGCCCATACGAGCAGTACTTC

clone size: NA
V gene: TRBV3-1
D gene: NA
J gene: TRBJ2-1
CDR3 protein: CASSQPGRGEQFF
CDR3 DNA: TGTGCCAGCAGCCAACCGGGACGGGGTGAGCAGTTCTTC

clone size: NA
V gene: TRBV6-1
D gene: NA
J gene: TRBJ2-5
CDR3 protein: CASSQVQFGLQTQYF
CDR3 DNA: TGTGCCAGCAGCCAGGTGCAGTTCGGTCTCCAGACCCAGTACTTC

clone size: few
V gene: TRBV29-1
D gene: TRBD1
J gene: TRBJ1-2
CDR3 protein: CSARGQGAGGYTF
CDR3 DNA: TGCAGCGCCCGAGGACAGGGCGCGGGGGGCTACACCTTC

clone size: few
V gene: TRBV12-3/TRBV12-4
D gene: NA
J gene: TRBJ1-5
CDR3 protein: CASSFWREGQPQHF
CDR3 DNA: TGTGCCAGCAGTTTTTGGAGGGAGGGTCAGCCCCAGCATTTT

clone size: NA
V gene: TRBV29-1
D gene: NA
J gene: TRBJ1-2
CDR3 protein: CSANLLRSGGLHGYTF
CDR3 DNA: TGCAGCGCCAACCTCCTACGTTCAGGAGGGCTCCATGGCTACACCTTC

clone size: NA
V gene: TRBV7-8
D gene: NA
J gene: TRBJ1-6
CDR3 protein: CASSLDGRWSPLHF
CDR3 DNA: TGTGCCAGCAGCTTAGACGGCAGGTGGTCACCCCTCCACTTT

clone size: few
V gene: TRBV5-1
D gene: NA
J gene: TRBJ2-5
CDR3 protein: CASSLGTGVETQYF
CDR3 DNA: TGCGCCAGCAGCTTGGGAACGGGCGTGGAGACCCAGTACTTC

clone size: NA
V gene: TRBV5-1
D gene: NA
J gene: TRBJ2-1
CDR3 protein: CASSLSGNFYNEQFF
CDR3 DNA: TGCGCCAGCAGCTTATCAGGTAACTTCTACAATGAGCAGTTCTTC

clone size: few
V gene: TRBV28
D gene: NA
J gene: TRBJ2-7
CDR3 protein: CASSRPPRGYEQYF
CDR3 DNA: TGTGCCAGCAGTCGGCCACCTCGGGGGTACGAGCAGTACTTC

clone size: few
V gene: TRBV20-1
D gene: TRBD2
J gene: TRBJ2-7
CDR3 protein: CSATSGVTYEQYF
CDR3 DNA: TGCAGTGCTACTAGCGGCGTAACCTACGAGCAGTACTTC

clone size: few
V gene: TRBV6-5
D gene: NA
J gene: TRBJ2-1
CDR3 protein: CASSSDYLVNEQFF
CDR3 DNA: TGTGCCAGCAGTTCCGACTACCTAGTTAATGAGCAGTTCTTC

clone size: few
V gene: TRBV20-1
D gene: TRBD2
J gene: TRBJ2-7
CDR3 protein: CSARPAGGPFRLYEQYF
CDR3 DNA: TGCAGTGCTAGACCGGCGGGGGGCCCCTTTCGACTCTACGAGCAGTACTTC

clone size: NA
V gene: TRBV24-1
D gene: NA
J gene: TRBJ2-7
CDR3 protein: CATSDLGGGEEQYF
CDR3 DNA: TGTGCCACCAGTGACCTTGGGGGGGGCGAGGAGCAGTACTTC

clone size: many
V gene: TRBV29-1
D gene: TRBD1
J gene: TRBJ1-2
CDR3 protein: CSARGLNGYTF
CDR3 DNA: TGCAGCGCCAGGGGGCTGAATGGCTACACCTTC

clone size: few
V gene: TRBV10-3
D gene: NA
J gene: TRBJ1-2
CDR3 protein: CAISESGTPNYGYTF
CDR3 DNA: TGTGCCATCAGTGAGTCGGGCACTCCTAACTATGGCTACACCTTC

clone size: NA
V gene: TRBV30
D gene: NA
J gene: TRBJ2-3
CDR3 protein: CAWSVVGVGDTQYF
CDR3 DNA: TGTGCCTGGAGTGTTGTGGGGGTTGGAGATACGCAGTATTTT

clone size: once
V gene: TRBV5-5
D gene: TRBD2
J gene: TRBJ2-2
CDR3 protein: CASSGGSLGELFF
CDR3 DNA: TGTGCCAGCAGCGGCGGGAGCTTGGGGGAGCTGTTTTTT

clone size: few
V gene: TRBV3-1
D gene: NA
J gene: TRBJ2-7
CDR3 protein: CASSQDSSSYEQYF
CDR3 DNA: TGTGCCAGCAGCCAAGACAGTAGCTCCTACGAGCAGTACTTC

clone size: NA
V gene: TRBV10-3
D gene: NA
J gene: TRBJ1-2
CDR3 protein: CAIRAGDLYGYTF
CDR3 DNA: TGTGCCATCAGGGCAGGCGACCTCTATGGCTACACCTTC

clone size: few
V gene: TRBV12-3/TRBV12-4
D gene: NA
J gene: TRBJ1-1
CDR3 protein: CASSRTTEAFF
CDR3 DNA: TGTGCCAGCAGTAGGACGACTGAAGCTTTCTTT

clone size: many
V gene: TRBV3-1
D gene: NA
J gene: TRBJ1-5
CDR3 protein: CASSHRGAGQPQHF
CDR3 DNA: TGTGCCAGCAGCCACAGGGGCGCGGGGCAGCCCCAGCATTTT